This record concerns one T cell receptor beta chain sequence. The antigen remains undetermined. Trimming cost V 2 bases and J 6 bases; bases outside gene matches: 3. Germline CDR1 SEHNR, CDR2 FQNEAQ (reference sequence). This CDR3 comprises 13 residues. This sample stems from a study of cytomegalovirus exposure and HLA in healthy donors. Study details: Out of 150 million to 200 million T cells, an earlier analysis found roughly 100 million unique TCR beta sequences in total. Points from the study as a whole: A missense DCLRE1C variant was associated with V- and J-gene trimming of TCR beta chains in a later analysis, and an independent cohort replicated the association. In a later analysis, several top co-occurrence clusters appeared linked to parvovirus B19, influenza, CMV and Epstein-Barr virus.

PCR involved 60 Vbeta and 13 Jbeta primers. Clones were sequenced by immunoSEQ multiplex PCR, and TCRdb holds only the in-frame ones, with some missing. The data contain about 130,000 clones, roughly 88% of them singletons. What was sequenced was PBMCs. The J gene is TRBJ1-2, the V gene TRBV7-9; 7 bases agree with TRBD1. The source of this sequence is a boy younger than 18 in good health and CMV-seronegative. The CDR3 reads CASSLTGADGYTF. CDR3 in DNA: TGTGCCAGCAGCTTAACAGGGGCGGATGGCTACACCTTC.